Listed here are 7 T cell receptor beta chains from one sample, sequenced in a study of T cells in Graves' hyperthyroidism and ophthalmopathy. RNA transcripts gave rise to amplified TCR beta CDR3 regions. Researchers ran a first-round RT-PCR on the TCR CDR3 using the HTBI primer set. Each CDR3 protein gets one entry after TCRdb re-called the multiplex PCR reads with MiXCR. The data show 250,000 to 350,000 distinct CDR3 sequences, roughly 17% seen once. Input material: blood. These receptors were collected from a young man with Graves' hyperthyroidism.

V usage is TRBV5-1 and J usage is TRBJ2-2; 9 nucleotides align to TRBD1. After removal of 2 bases from V and 0 bases from J, the junction contained 8 bases not matched to a gene. Per the germline V gene, CDR1 is SGHRS and CDR2 is YFSETQ. This CDR3 comprises 18 residues. Here the CDR3 DNA reads TGCGCCAGCAGCTTTCTCCCGGGACAGGGAACGAACACCGGGGAGCTGTTTTTT. Translating gives CASSFLPGQGTNTGELFF.

The table lists this clonotype with a few counts. The chain has TRBV20-1 and TRBJ2-5; D possibly corresponds to TRBD2 (5 bases). The CDR3 totals 15 residues. Trimming left V 5 bases short and J 3 bases short, with 19 bases between. In germline, CDR1 is DFQATT, CDR2 SNEGSKA (reference sequence). Written as DNA, the CDR3 is TGCAGTGCTTCCAACTCGGAATCCGGGGAAGAGACCCAGTACTTC. Amino acid sequence: CSASNSESGEETQYF.

This clonotype was counted many times. This chain joins TRBV5-1 and TRBJ1-1; D is possibly TRBD1 (5 bases). This CDR3 contains 16 residues. Germline V gene data show CDR1 as SGHRS and CDR2 as YFSETQ. The germline V and J ends were trimmed by 3 bases and 0 bases, with 15 bases remaining between them. CDR3 loop: CASSSGGGKMNTEAFF. CDR3 DNA sequence: TGCGCCAGCAGCTCTGGGGGGGGAAAAATGAACACTGAAGCTTTCTTT.

J is TRBJ2-7 and V is TRBV6-1; TRBD1 aligns across 8 bases. This CDR3 comprises 15 residues. V was pared by 7 bases and J by 7 bases, with 15 bases of the junction left unmatched. Germline lookup yields CDR1 MNHNS and CDR2 SASEGT. The CDR3: CASTPPVPGGREQYF. DNA of the CDR3: TGTGCCAGCACCCCACCCGTTCCAGGGGGCAGAGAGCAGTACTTC.

Remarks on this clonotype: At one of its ends the junction is not consistent with the germline gene, which may arise from a read error. The V call is TRBV3-1, the J call TRBJ2-5; the match to TRBD1 covers 11 bases. Per the germline V gene, CDR1 is LGHDT and CDR2 is YNNKEL (reference sequence). This CDR3 comprises 11 residues. The CDR3 region has the DNA TGTGCCAGCAGCCAAGGGGGACAGGGGGACTTC. Encoded protein: CASSQGGQGDF.

Many counts were recorded for this clonotype. The chain uses TRBV5-1 and TRBJ1-1; no reliable D call. The CDR3 contains 13 residues. Germline CDR1 and CDR2: SGHRS and YFSETQ. With 0 bases removed from V and 4 bases from J, the gap between germline ends came to 7 bases. For the CDR3, the DNA is TGCGCCAGCAGCTTGGGGATTGGCACTGAAGCTTTCTTT. Protein sequence: CASSLGIGTEAFF.

This clonotype has at least ten counts. The rearrangement uses TRBV11-2 and TRBJ2-7; no reliable D call. Trimming took off 3 bases at V and 3 bases at J, with 15 bases between the two ends. This CDR3 is 15 amino acids long. CDR1 is SGHAT and CDR2 is FQNNGV in the germline V gene. The CDR3 bases are TGTGCCAGCAGCTTGGAAGGGCTATCCCGCTACGAGCAGTACTTC. Translating gives CASSLEGLSRYEQYF.